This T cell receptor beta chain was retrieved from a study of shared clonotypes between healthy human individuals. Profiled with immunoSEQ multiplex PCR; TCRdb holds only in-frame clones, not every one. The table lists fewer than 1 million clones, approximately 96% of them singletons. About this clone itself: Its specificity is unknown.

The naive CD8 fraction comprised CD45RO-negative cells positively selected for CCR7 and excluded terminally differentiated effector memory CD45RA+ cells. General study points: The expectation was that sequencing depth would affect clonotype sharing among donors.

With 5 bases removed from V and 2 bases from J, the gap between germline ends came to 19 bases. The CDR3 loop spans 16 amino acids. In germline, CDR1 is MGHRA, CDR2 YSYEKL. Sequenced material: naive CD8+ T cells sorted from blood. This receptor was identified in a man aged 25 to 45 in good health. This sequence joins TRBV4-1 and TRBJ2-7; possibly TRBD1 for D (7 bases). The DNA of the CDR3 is TGCGCCAGCAGCTACATTGCGGCGGGACAGACCTACGAGCAGTACTTC. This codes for CASSYIAAGQTYEQYF.